This record looks at one T cell receptor (beta chain) sequence and its context. Its matching antigen is unknown. The record originates from a study of graft-versus-host responses after intestinal transplantation. Study at large: Transplants were multivisceral, liver-intestinal, or isolated intestinal. Whole-study findings and limits: Recipient bone marrow held GvH clones, some seen earlier in ileum or blood.

The table came from immunoSEQ multiplex PCR; TCRdb's copy has only in-frame clones and leaves some out. The sample includes about 86,000 clones, less than 90% seen only once; the top ten take approximately 0.3%. This CDR3 has 16 residues. The germline V gene has CDR1 SGHTA and CDR2 FQGNSA. Trimming took 1 base from V and 3 from J, leaving 13 bases between them. The sequence derives from a human donor who was the organ donor for an intestinal transplant. Here the sequenced sample was unstimulated CD4+ T cells sorted from spleen or lymph node cells, taken before transplant. The chain uses TRBV7-2 and TRBJ1-3, with a tentative D call TRBD1 (6 bases). CDR3 residues: CASSLGGGARGNTIYF. For the CDR3, the DNA is TGTGCCAGCAGCTTAGGCGGGGGCGCTCGTGGAAACACCATATATTTT.